The 19 T cell receptor beta chains reported below all come from one sample, sequenced in a study of T cells in Graves' hyperthyroidism and ophthalmopathy. Amplification targeted TCR beta CDR3 regions from RNA transcripts. An initial round of RT-PCR targeting the TCR CDR3 relied on the HTBI primer set. TCRdb reprocessed the multiplex PCR reads via MiXCR and lists one record per CDR3 protein. The sample lists about 300,000 distinct CDR3 sequences; roughly 15% were seen once. The sample taken for sequencing was blood. The receptors stem from a man aged 30-40 years with Graves' hyperthyroidism.

This clonotype came up a few times. The J gene is TRBJ2-3, the V gene TRBV20-1; 8 bases are shared with TRBD2. This CDR3 comprises 15 residues. Germline loops: CDR1 DFQATT, CDR2 SNEGSKA (reference sequence). CDR3 in amino acids: CSTLRGSGNEDTQYF. The CDR3 DNA is TGCAGCACCTTAAGGGGTAGCGGGAATGAAGATACGCAGTATTTT.

A note on this clonotype: A much larger clone lies a single base off, so this may be a read error. The chain uses TRBV28 and TRBJ2-7, with 10 bases aligning to TRBD2. The CDR3 length is 16 residues. From germline, CDR1 is MDHEN and CDR2 SYDVKM. The CDR3 spells CASSWWLAGASYKQYF. Here the CDR3 DNA reads TGTGCCAGCAGTTGGTGGCTAGCGGGAGCCTCCTACAAGCAGTACTTC.

The rearrangement links TRBV7-3 to TRBJ2-3; D may be TRBD1 (5 bases). CDR3 size: 14 residues. Germline V gene lookup returns CDR1 SGHTA and CDR2 FQGTGA. Between the trimmed V and J ends, which lost 5 bases and 2 bases, there was a span of 11 bases. As DNA, the CDR3 is TGTGCCAGCAGCCCTCTCAGGGACACAGATACGCAGTATTTT. As protein: CASSPLRDTDTQYF.

The genes are TRBV6-1 and TRBJ2-7; D possibly corresponds to TRBD2 (6 bases). The germline CDR1 and CDR2 sequences are MNHNS and SASEGT. Trimming removed 3 bases at V and 0 bases at J, with 12 bases between. The CDR3 extends over 15 amino acids. The CDR3 sequence: CASSEEGRSSYEQYF. DNA for the CDR3: TGTGCCAGCAGTGAGGAGGGAAGGAGCTCCTACGAGCAGTACTTC.

Regarding this clonotype: Relative to the germline gene, one junction end is altered; a read error may explain this. J is TRBJ2-7 and V is TRBV20-1, with unresolved D. Per germline, CDR1 DFQATT and CDR2 SNEGSKA (reference sequence). The length of the CDR3 is 16 residues. The chain's CDR3 is CSARDPLTPRSYEPYF. CDR3 DNA: TGCAGTGCTAGGGACCCTCTGACTCCGCGCTCCTACGAGCCGTACTTC.

In regard to this clonotype: Sequence at one end of the junction differs from germline and may be a read error. The rearrangement uses TRBV5-1 and TRBJ2-3; no reliable D call. There are 12 residues in the CDR3. Germline V gives CDR1 SGHRS, CDR2 YFSETQ. The CDR3 DNA reads TGCGTCAGCAGCTTGGCCGCTGATACGCAGTATTTT. It specifies CVSSLAADTQYF.

CDR3 in amino acids: CASSLQGGSEAFF. Here the CDR3 DNA reads TGTGCCAGCAGCTTACAGGGGGGATCTGAAGCTTTCTTT. The genes are TRBV5-4 and TRBJ1-1, with 8 bases lining up with TRBD1. The CDR3 consists of 13 residues. The V gene's germline CDR1 is SGHNT and CDR2 YYREEE (reference sequence). The V and J ends lost 2 bases and 6 bases, in that order; junction bases with no gene match: 3.

The chain uses TRBV2 and TRBJ1-5, with D unclear. Deletions cut 5 bases from V and 3 bases from J, with 8 bases between. The CDR3 covers 13 residues. The germline gives CDR1 SNHLY, CDR2 FYNNEI. For the CDR3, the DNA is TGTGCCAGCAGTTGGAGAGTCAATCAGCCCCAGCATTTT. Its protein is CASSWRVNQPQHF.

Comments on this clonotype: Sequence at one end of the junction differs from germline and may be a read error. The chain recombines TRBV7-9 with TRBJ2-3; 9 bases match TRBD2. The CDR3 runs 16 residues. Germline CDR1 is SEHNR and CDR2 is FQNEAQ (reference sequence). The DNA for the CDR3 is TGTGCCAGCAGCTTAGGTCTAGCGGGAATCACAGGTACGCAGTATTTT. This gives the protein CASSLGLAGITGTQYF.

There are a few counts of this clonotype. This chain joins TRBV14 and TRBJ2-7, with TRBD1 as a possible D gene (5 bases). CDR1 SGHDN and CDR2 FVKESK come from the germline V gene. The CDR3 loop spans 13 amino acids. V gave up 11 bases and J gave up 3 bases, with 17 bases separating them. For the CDR3, the DNA is TGTGCCTGGTATCGGCGACAGAGCTACGAGCAGTACTTC. This encodes CAWYRRQSYEQYF.

This clonotype was seen a few times. J is TRBJ2-5 and V is TRBV15, with D hard to call. The germline gives CDR1 LNHNV, CDR2 YYDKDF (reference sequence). The germline V and J ends were trimmed by 7 bases and 0 bases, with 12 bases remaining between them. The CDR3 runs 14 residues. CDR3 protein: CATNPDVNQETQYF. The CDR3 DNA reads TGTGCCACCAACCCAGACGTGAACCAAGAGACCCAGTACTTC.

This clonotype has at least ten counts. V usage is TRBV18 and J usage is TRBJ1-1; D is unresolved. V lost 3 bases and J 1 base, leaving 12 bases between the germline ends. Germline V gene lookup returns CDR1 KGHSH and CDR2 LQKENI. This CDR3 has 15 amino acids. In nucleotides, the CDR3 is TGTGCCAGCTCACCTTCCCGCCCACCGAACACTGAAGCTTTCTTT. Protein sequence: CASSPSRPPNTEAFF. The variable domain in full, with the rest retrieved from reference TRBV18 and TRBJ1-1, is NAGVMQNPRHLVRRRGQEARLRCSPMKGHSHVYWYRQLPEEGLKFMVYLQKENIIDESGMPKERFSAEFPKEGPSILRIQQVVRGDSAAYFCASSPSRPPNTEAFFGQGTRLTVV.

At least ten counts were recorded for this clonotype. The chain links TRBV29-1 to TRBJ2-1; a possible D gene is TRBD2 (6 bases). Germline lookup yields CDR1 SQVTM and CDR2 ANQGSEA. V lost 7 bases and J lost 9, with 22 bases in between. The CDR3 is made up of 14 amino acids. The CDR3 loop reads CSATVGTAGGEQFF. The DNA for the CDR3 is TGCAGCGCCACGGTGGGGACGGCCGGGGGTGAGCAGTTCTTC.

V and J are TRBV9 and TRBJ1-2, with 9 bases aligning to TRBD1. This CDR3 has 15 amino acids. CDR1 and CDR2 from the germline V gene are SGDLS and YYNGEE. J gave up 3 bases and V 2 bases, and 5 bases lay outside the gene matches. For the CDR3, the DNA is TGTGCCAGCAGCGTTGGCGGGGACAGGGACTATGGCTACACCTTC. This translates into CASSVGGDRDYGYTF.

This clonotype was recorded a few times. The chain carries TRBV5-1 and TRBJ2-2, with 9 nucleotides matching TRBD2. V lost 2 bases and J lost 4; bases outside the gene matches: 0. CDR1 SGHRS and CDR2 YFSETQ come from the germline V gene. This CDR3 region has 14 residues. In DNA, the CDR3 is TGCGCCAGCAGCTTTAGCGGGGGCACCGGGGAGCTGTTTTTT. It translates to CASSFSGGTGELFF.

The rearrangement links TRBV19 to TRBJ1-1; TRBD1 matches 9 bases. The CDR3 extends over 15 amino acids. Germline V gene lookup returns CDR1 LNHDA and CDR2 SQIVND (reference sequence). V dropped 9 bases and J dropped 6; count of bases not matched to a gene: 14. In DNA form, the CDR3 reads TGTGCCAGCCGCGATGGGTCGGGACAGGGCTCTGAAGCTTTCTTT. Translated: CASRDGSGQGSEAFF.

The DNA of the CDR3 is TGTGCCAGCAGCTTGACAGGGGCCCCCACCGGGGAGCTGTTTTTT. Residues: CASSLTGAPTGELFF. The chain uses TRBV11-3 and TRBJ2-2; 8 nucleotides agree with TRBD1. J was trimmed by 4 bases and V by 3 bases; bases with no gene match: 4. CDR1 SGHNT and CDR2 YENEEA come from the germline V gene. CDR3 length: 15 amino acids.

The J gene is TRBJ2-1, the V gene TRBV6-1; D might be TRBD2 (5 bases). Trimming shortened V by 2 bases and J by 14 bases, and 22 bases separated the two germline ends. The CDR3 is 15 amino acids. The germline gives CDR1 MNHNS, CDR2 SASEGT. As DNA, the CDR3 is TGTGCCAGCAGTGAATATGAGTGGGCGGGCGGTGTCGAGTTCTTC. It translates to CASSEYEWAGGVEFF.

In regard to this clonotype: A much bigger clone sits one base away, suggesting this may be a read error. The genes are TRBV10-3 and TRBJ2-7; 8 bases are a match to TRBD2. Germline CDR1 ENHRY, CDR2 SYGVKD. After removal of 6 bases from V and 5 bases from J, the junction contained 9 bases not matched to a gene. The length of the CDR3 is 14 residues. The chain's CDR3 is CAIREQRETDEQYF. CDR3 sequence (DNA): TGTGCCATCAGAGAGCAGCGGGAGACTGACGAGCAGTACTTC.